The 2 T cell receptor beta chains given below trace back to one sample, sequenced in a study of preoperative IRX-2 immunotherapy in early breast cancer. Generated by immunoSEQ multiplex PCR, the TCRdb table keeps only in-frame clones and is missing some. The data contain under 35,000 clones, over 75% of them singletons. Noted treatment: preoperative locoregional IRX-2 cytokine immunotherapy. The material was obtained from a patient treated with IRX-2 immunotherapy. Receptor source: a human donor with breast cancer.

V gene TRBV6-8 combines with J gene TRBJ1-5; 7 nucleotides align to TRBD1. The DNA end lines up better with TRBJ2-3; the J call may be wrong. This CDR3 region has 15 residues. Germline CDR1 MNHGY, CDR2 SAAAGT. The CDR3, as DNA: TGTGCCAGCAGTTACAACGACAGGGTGTATCAGCCCCAGTATTTT. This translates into CASSYNDRVYQPQYF.

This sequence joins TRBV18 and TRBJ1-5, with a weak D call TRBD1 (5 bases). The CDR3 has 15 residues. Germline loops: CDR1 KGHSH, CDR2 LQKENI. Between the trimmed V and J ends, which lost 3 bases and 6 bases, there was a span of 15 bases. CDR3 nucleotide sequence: TGTGCCAGCTCACCGAATTTAGGGGAGCGTCAGCCCCAGCATTTT. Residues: CASSPNLGERQPQHF.